This TCR beta chain is from a study of cytomegalovirus exposure and HLA in healthy donors (dated by TCRdb to 2017 to 2019). Study-level background: According to an earlier analysis of 587 of the donors, roughly 180 million T cells yielded 90 million to 140 million unique TCR beta sequences and 250 to 350 Gb of sequence data. Approximately 310 gigabases of sequencing data and some 85 million unique TCR sequences were included in an early release covering 550 to 800 HLA-typed donors. Of the roughly 390 genotyped donors, 81% were placed in the genetic ancestry cluster associated with self-reported Caucasian donors. The study aimed to test whether signatures of past pathogen exposure could be identified by cataloging public T cell receptors. The study profiled the T cell repertoires of hundreds of subjects by immunosequencing and related them to cytomegalovirus serostatus. Along with the approximately 670-subject first cohort, a separate validation cohort of over a hundred different subjects was used. To predict cytomegalovirus infection status, the study combined high-throughput TCR immunosequencing, statistical association of individual TCRs with disease status, and machine learning. To study patterns of TCR occurrence, a later analysis re-analyzed previously published TCR beta repertoires from 666 donors and added high-resolution HLA genotyping. In the later analysis, no new phenotypic data were used to find candidate immune exposures; instead, reliance was placed on TCR beta sequences and their occurrence across donors. An earlier analysis of about 620 of the donors applied high-throughput TCR beta sequencing to assess whether each TCR beta V gene segment acted as functional or pseudogenic. Donor age, sex, ethnicity and CMV serostatus were compiled together with the repertoire data. A later genetic analysis used genome-wide SNP genotypes for about 60% of the 666 donors, treating that subset as a discovery cohort. All discovery cohort repertoires had been generated using a single sequencing platform. Class I and class II HLA loci were covered by the typing at four-digit resolution. The number of donors typed differed by locus, with about 620-630 for A, B, C, DRB1 and DQB1, over 500 for DQA1, about 610 for DPA1, and some 470 for DPB1. Five DR-DQ haplotypes were treated as single units for association and clustering because of strong linkage in the cohort. On average, around 240,000 unique TCR beta nucleotide sequences were sequenced per donor among several hundred genotyped donors of the cohort, with 15% to 20% of those sequences being non-productive. Study-wide findings and limitations: Broadly in line with IMGT annotations, most TCR beta V segments showed up in productive rearrangements about 87% or about 30% of the time in an earlier analysis of several hundred of the donors. An association between a missense DCLRE1C variant and V-gene and J-gene trimming of TCR beta chains was found in a later genetic analysis and replicated in an independent cohort. According to a later analysis, TCR association rates differed among HLA loci, with DRB1 alleles showing the most associated TCRs and HLA-C alleles showing the fewest. The authors suggested that the approach could potentially be extended to other disease states and immunological phenotypes. A later analysis found that HLA-associated TCR beta chains were more clonally expanded and had lower generation probabilities than equally common non-associated chains. Because HLA typing was unavailable for some donors at each locus, only the typed subset was used in association tests. Several of the top co-occurrence clusters appeared to be linked to parvovirus B19, influenza, CMV and Epstein-Barr virus, according to a later analysis. A later analysis associated around 16,000 TCR beta sequences with specific HLA alleles at a false discovery rate of 0.05. In a later genetic analysis, fewer N-insertions in productive TCRs were reported among donors in an Asian-associated ancestry cluster than the roughly 700-donor mean. The study listed 150 to 200 TCR beta chains as associated with cytomegalovirus. A further reported finding was that TCR beta sequences accurately predicted the HLA-A and HLA-B alleles for most subjects in the first cohort. A few of the identified cytomegalovirus-associated TCR beta chains were confirmed in vitro to be specific for cytomegalovirus antigens. Sequencing depth was assumed to be roughly uniform across donors in the presence/absence analyses, though that assumption may not hold. A cluster of highly shared sequence variants was judged likely to represent a technical artifact of the sequencing pipeline. For the cohort, immune exposure information was limited to CMV serostatus. The cohort was sequenced for TCR beta chains only, and without alpha or paired-chain data the features that could be detected were limited. The classifier was reported to diagnose cytomegalovirus status with high specificity and sensitivity in both the original and validation cohorts. The earlier analysis of around 600 of the donors excluded seventeen rarely observed V segments, including chromosome 9 orphons, because counts were too low. Most CMV-associated TCR beta chains appeared to be HLA-restricted in a later analysis, and the HLA associations seemed to be driven largely by CMV exposure. Most TCR sequences were seen in very few donors, while some public TCRs were found in many individuals. Because the 87-base-pair reads could not distinguish some IMGT-functional V segments, including TRBV6-2 and TRBV6-3, those segments were excluded. Linkage disequilibrium might explain the correlated functional status among segregating V segments, but an unknown experimental factor could not be excluded. When HLA alleles, especially DR and DQ, strongly co-occurred, attributing TCR associations to individual alleles was difficult.

The method was the immunoSEQ multiplex PCR assay. A mixture of 60 forward primers for TCR Vbeta segments and 13 reverse primers for TCR Jbeta segments was used in the multiplex PCR. A multiplex PCR assay on genomic DNA amplified the CDR3 region of rearranged TCR beta genes. On the Illumina HiSeq System, the amplified TCR beta libraries were sequenced as 87-base-pair reads. In the paper's pipeline: In a later analysis, 80 million or so unique TCR beta chains were counted across the 650 to 750 repertoires, and approximately 11 million of these chains were shared by at least two donors. Raw reads were error-corrected and collapsed into unique sequences with a nearest-neighbor algorithm that merged closely related sequences to remove PCR and sequencing errors. To assign V, D and J gene segments, CDR3 sequences were aligned to IMGT reference sequences. For a sequence to be retained, at least a six-nucleotide match to both a V gene segment and a J gene segment was required. Rearrangements were called productive when the CDR3 lacked stop codons and stayed in frame with V and J; all others were non-productive. CDR3 was defined by IMGT convention, running from the second conserved V-encoded cysteine to the conserved J-encoded phenylalanine. The earlier analysis of about 530 of the donors excluded any sequence lacking an unambiguous match to a single V gene segment. An earlier analysis of about 590 of the donors classified V segments as functional when productive rearrangements were above 56.7% and as segregating when the standard deviation between donors was above 5%. A statistical classification framework was built for diagnosing cytomegalovirus status from the catalog of TCR beta chain sequences. V and J gene assignment, in a later analysis, came from comparing TCR nucleotide sequences with IMGT/GENE-DB human TR gene sequences. The TCRdist pipeline was used in a later analysis to assign CDR3 sequences and most-parsimonious VDJ recombination scenarios. In a later analysis, each TCR beta chain was defined by its CDR3 amino acid sequence together with its V-gene family, and reads lacking a unique V-gene family were excluded. As a way to deal with suspected cross-contamination and a sequencing artifact, a later analysis dropped nearly 600 nucleotide sequences that were highly shared and had low generation probability. For each public chain, a later analysis derived a clonal expansion index from normalized ranks of inferred template counts within each repertoire. In a later analysis, generation probabilities were computed using a VDJ recombination model fitted to out-of-frame rearrangements, and the results were checked against IGoR. Hypergeometric tests were used in a later analysis to score TCR-TCR, TCR-HLA and TCR-CMV co-occurrence, with a repertoire-size bias correction applied to the TCR pairs. To estimate false discovery rates, a later analysis permuted the HLA or CMV assignments 20 times. In a later analysis, co-occurring TCRs were grouped using DBSCAN, and TCRdist sequence similarity was added for clustering within HLA-allele-positive subsets. Repertoires with fewer than 30,000 or more than 120,000 public chains, plus five repertoires with anomalous nucleotide sharing, were excluded from co-occurrence clustering. TCRdb took over this immuneACCESS table, retaining in-frame rearrangements with V and J assigned. Such tables are incomplete; in checked studies, under half of the missing clones stem from an unresolved V gene, and the remainder is unexplained. V and J calls and clone size are those listed in that table; D and trimming were worked out from the DNA. Counted in this sample were tens of thousands of clones; less than 85% of them appeared once. The top ten constitute 5.3% of the sample.

The cohort was made up of about 670 healthy bone marrow donors. Cohort members were all nominally healthy when sampled, although unrecorded immune exposures were likely present. The donor tested CMV seropositive and was one of the 289 seropositive cohort members. Each donor provided a peripheral blood sample, and peripheral blood mononuclear cells were used for TCR beta sequencing. Genomic DNA was extracted from the blood cell samples with the Qiagen DNeasy Blood Extraction Kit. Points on this clone: What this receptor recognizes is not known. No base qualities exist here, and no much larger clone lies one base off it.

The CDR3 has 13 amino acids, counting the end cysteine and phenylalanine. Only CDR3 DNA is held: 39 bases, read in frame from base 1. CDR1 SEHNR and CDR2 FQNEAQ were looked up in the germline V gene (reference sequence). V loses 0 bases of germline sequence and J loses 7 bases, and the interval between the two ends is 6 bases. Sequenced input: PBMCs. This sequence uses TRBV7-9 and TRBJ1-4; too little of a D gene remains to name it. The clonotype originates from a man between 25 and 39 years old in good health and CMV-seropositive. CDR3 reads: CASSLAASEKLFF. Read as DNA, the sequence is TGTGCCAGCAGCTTAGCAGCATCTGAAAAACTGTTTTTT.